The clone carrying this T cell receptor (beta chain) showed up just once. Its antigen is as yet unknown. The protocol was immunoSEQ multiplex PCR, while the TCRdb copy is restricted to in-frame clones and leaves out a portion. The table lists approximately 190,000 clones, about 92% of them singletons. The germline CDR1 and CDR2 sequences are GTSNPN and SVGIG (reference sequence). This CDR3 has 11 amino acids. V dropped 4 bases and J dropped 8 bases, with 11 bases sitting between them. These data come from a study of T cell responses to AZD1222 COVID-19 vaccine. Findings of the study overall: Clonal diversity was possibly underestimated; the donors were predominantly white British and more often female. Among spike-specific TCRs, nearly half reportedly target unmutated variant regions.

This chain links TRBV30 with TRBJ1-2; D unclear. The sequencing used peripheral blood, collected 28 days after the second dose of the MenACWY control vaccine. The sequence was collected from an adult who received the MenACWY meningococcal vaccine as a control. The DNA for the CDR3 is TGTGCCTGGAAGGACTTGGGCGGCTACACCTTC. This sequence encodes CAWKDLGGYTF.